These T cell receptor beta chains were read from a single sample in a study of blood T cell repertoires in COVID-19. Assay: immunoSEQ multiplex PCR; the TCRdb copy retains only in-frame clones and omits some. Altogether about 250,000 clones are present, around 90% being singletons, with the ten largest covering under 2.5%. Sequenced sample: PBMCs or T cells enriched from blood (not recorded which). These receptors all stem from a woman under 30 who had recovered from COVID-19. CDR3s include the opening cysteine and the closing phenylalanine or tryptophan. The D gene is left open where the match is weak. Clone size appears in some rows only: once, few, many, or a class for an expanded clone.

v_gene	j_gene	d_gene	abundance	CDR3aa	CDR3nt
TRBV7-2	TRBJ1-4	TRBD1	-	CASSPRGLGNEKLFF	TGTGCCAGCAGCCCAAGGGGGCTCGGTAATGAAAAACTGTTTTTT
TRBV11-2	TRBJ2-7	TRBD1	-	CASSSPGQGADEQYF	TGTGCCAGCAGTTCTCCCGGACAGGGGGCTGACGAGCAGTACTTC
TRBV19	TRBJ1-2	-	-	CASSIPRTRGYGYTF	TGTGCCAGTAGTATCCCGCGGACTAGGGGCTATGGCTACACCTTC
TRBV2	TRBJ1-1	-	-	CASSGQKNTEAFF	TGTGCCAGCAGTGGACAGAAGAACACTGAAGCTTTCTTT
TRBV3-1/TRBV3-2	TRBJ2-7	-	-	CASSQAPAGGGEQYF	TGTGCCAGCAGCCAAGCTCCAGCAGGGGGAGGCGAGCAGTACTTC
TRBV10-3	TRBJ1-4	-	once	CATKQGPNEKLFF	TGTGCCACCAAACAGGGACCTAATGAAAAACTGTTTTTT
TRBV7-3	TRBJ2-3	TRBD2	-	CASNRAGGPSDTQYF	TGTGCCAGCAACCGGGCGGGAGGTCCATCGGATACGCAGTATTTT
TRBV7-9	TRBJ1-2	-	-	CASSSDRNGYTF	TGTGCCAGCAGCTCGGACAGAAATGGCTACACCTTC
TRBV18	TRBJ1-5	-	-	CASSPVGGSINQPQHF	TGTGCCAGCTCACCAGTGGGGGGATCGATCAATCAGCCCCAGCATTTT
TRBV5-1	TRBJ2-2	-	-	CASSPPGAGELFF	TGCGCCAGCAGCCCCCCGGGGGCCGGGGAGCTGTTTTTT
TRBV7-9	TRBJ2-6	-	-	CASSSDPGRGKTGANVLTF	TGTGCCAGCAGCTCCGACCCCGGCCGAGGGAAGACTGGGGCCAACGTCCTGACTTTC
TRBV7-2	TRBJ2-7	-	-	CASSLETGQTYEQYF	TGTGCCAGCAGCTTAGAGACAGGACAGACCTACGAGCAGTACTTC
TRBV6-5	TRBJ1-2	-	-	CASSYEGDDYGYTF	TGTGCCAGCAGTTACGAGGGGGACGACTATGGCTACACCTTC
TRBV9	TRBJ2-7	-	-	CASSANRDHEQYF	TGTGCCAGCAGCGCTAACAGGGACCACGAGCAGTACTTC
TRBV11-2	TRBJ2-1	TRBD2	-	CASSFQGLAYNEQFF	TGTGCCAGCAGCTTCCAGGGACTAGCCTACAATGAGCAGTTCTTC
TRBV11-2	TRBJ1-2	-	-	CASRQNRAYYGYTF	TGTGCCAGCAGACAAAACAGGGCCTACTATGGCTACACCTTC
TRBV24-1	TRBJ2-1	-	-	CATSDSLSGENEQFF	TGTGCCACCAGTGATTCCCTTAGTGGAGAGAATGAGCAGTTCTTC
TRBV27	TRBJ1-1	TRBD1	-	CASTADRLNTEAFF	TGTGCCAGCACCGCGGACAGGCTGAACACTGAAGCTTTCTTT
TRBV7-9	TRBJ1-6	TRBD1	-	CASREPGQLNSPLHF	TGTGCCAGCAGGGAGCCGGGACAGTTAAATTCACCCCTCCACTTT
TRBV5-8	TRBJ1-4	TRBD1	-	CASSSGQEATNEKLFF	TGTGCCAGCAGCTCCGGACAGGAAGCAACTAATGAAAAACTGTTTTTT
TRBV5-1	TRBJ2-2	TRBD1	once	CASSLRQGGTGELFF	TGCGCCAGCAGCTTAAGACAGGGGGGAACCGGGGAGCTGTTTTTT
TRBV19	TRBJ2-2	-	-	CASSLGSFTGELFF	TGTGCCAGTAGTCTCGGGTCTTTTACCGGGGAGCTGTTTTTT
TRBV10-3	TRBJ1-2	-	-	CAISEGNLGVGNYGYTF	TGTGCCATCAGTGAAGGAAATTTAGGGGTAGGGAACTATGGCTACACCTTC
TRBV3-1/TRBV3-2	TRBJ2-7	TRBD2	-	CASSQLAGGTYEQYF	TGTGCCAGCAGCCAACTAGCGGGTGGAACCTACGAGCAGTACTTC
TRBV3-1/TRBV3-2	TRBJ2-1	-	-	CASSYDLDNEQFF	TGTGCCAGCAGCTATGACTTGGACAATGAGCAGTTCTTC
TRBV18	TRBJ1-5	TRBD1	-	CASSPGTGNNQPQHF	TGTGCCAGCTCACCCGGGACAGGGAACAATCAGCCCCAGCATTTT
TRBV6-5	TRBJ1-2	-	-	CASSPMGARGYTF	TGTGCCAGCAGCCCCATGGGGGCCCGGGGCTACACCTTC
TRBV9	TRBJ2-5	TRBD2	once	CASSARTSGGRVQETQYF	TGTGCCAGCAGCGCGCGGACTAGCGGGGGGAGAGTCCAAGAGACCCAGTACTTC
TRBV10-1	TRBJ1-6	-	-	CASSHPRGLSHNSPLHF	TGCGCCAGCAGTCATCCCAGGGGCCTCTCTCATAATTCACCCCTCCACTTT
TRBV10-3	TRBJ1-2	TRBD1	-	CAISIGQGSVGYTF	TGTGCCATCAGCATTGGACAGGGGAGCGTTGGCTACACCTTC
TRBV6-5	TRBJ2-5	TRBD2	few	CASTSGGGHRETQYF	TGTGCCAGCACCTCCGGGGGGGGCCACAGGGAGACCCAGTACTTC
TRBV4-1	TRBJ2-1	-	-	CASSQDLARTNEQFF	TGCGCCAGCAGCCAAGATCTGGCTCGTACCAATGAGCAGTTCTTC
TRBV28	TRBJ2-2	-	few	CASIRSEDANTGELFF	TGTGCCAGCATTAGGAGTGAGGATGCGAACACCGGGGAGCTGTTTTTT
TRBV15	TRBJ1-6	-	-	CATSSSGSSYNSPLHF	TGTGCCACCAGCAGTTCAGGCAGCTCCTATAATTCACCCCTCCACTTT
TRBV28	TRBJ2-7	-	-	CASTSGGVIYEQYF	TGTGCCAGCACTTCCGGCGGGGTTATATACGAGCAGTACTTC
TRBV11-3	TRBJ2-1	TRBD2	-	CASSSTSGKSSYNEQFF	TGTGCCAGCAGCTCTACTAGCGGGAAATCCTCCTACAATGAGCAGTTCTTC
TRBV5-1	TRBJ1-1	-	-	CASSLGASVNTEAFF	TGCGCCAGCAGCTTGGGGGCATCCGTGAACACTGAAGCTTTCTTT
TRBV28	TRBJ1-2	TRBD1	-	CASSLYDRAPYGYTF	TGTGCCAGCAGTTTGTATGACAGGGCCCCCTATGGCTACACCTTC
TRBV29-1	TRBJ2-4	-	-	CSVKGEVKNIQYF	TGCAGCGTTAAAGGCGAAGTCAAAAACATTCAGTACTTC
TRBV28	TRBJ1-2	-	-	CASIQSGEGYYGYTF	TGTGCCAGCATCCAGTCGGGGGAGGGTTACTATGGCTACACCTTC
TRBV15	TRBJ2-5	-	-	CATSSIHTSETQYF	TGTGCCACCAGCAGCATACACACGTCGGAGACCCAGTACTTC
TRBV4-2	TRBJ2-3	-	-	CASSPGLADTQYF	TGTGCCAGCAGCCCCGGGTTGGCAGATACGCAGTATTTT
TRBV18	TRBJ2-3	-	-	CASSPRGSSDTQYF	TGTGCCAGCTCACCAAGGGGTTCTTCAGATACGCAGTATTTT
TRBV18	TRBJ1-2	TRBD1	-	CASSPRQGQDYGYTF	TGTGCCAGCTCACCAAGACAGGGGCAGGACTATGGCTACACCTTC